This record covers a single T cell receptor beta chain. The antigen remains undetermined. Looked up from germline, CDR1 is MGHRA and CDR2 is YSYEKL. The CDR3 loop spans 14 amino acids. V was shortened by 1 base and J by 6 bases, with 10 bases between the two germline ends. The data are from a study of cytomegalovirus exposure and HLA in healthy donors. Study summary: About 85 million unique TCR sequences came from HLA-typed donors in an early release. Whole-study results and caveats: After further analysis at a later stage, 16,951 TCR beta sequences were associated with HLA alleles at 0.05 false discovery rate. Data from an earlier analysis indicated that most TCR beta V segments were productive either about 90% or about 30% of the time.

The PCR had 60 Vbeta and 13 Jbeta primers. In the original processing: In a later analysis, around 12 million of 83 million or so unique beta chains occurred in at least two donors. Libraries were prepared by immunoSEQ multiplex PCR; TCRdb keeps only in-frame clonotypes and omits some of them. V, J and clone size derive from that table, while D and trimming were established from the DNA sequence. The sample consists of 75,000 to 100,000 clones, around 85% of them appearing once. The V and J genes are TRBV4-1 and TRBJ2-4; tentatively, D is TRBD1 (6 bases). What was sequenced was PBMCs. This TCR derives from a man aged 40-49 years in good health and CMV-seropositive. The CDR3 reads CASSQVRGGNIQYF. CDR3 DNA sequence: TGCGCCAGCAGCCAAGTCAGGGGCGGAAACATTCAGTACTTC.